This T cell receptor (beta chain) was captured in a study of CD8 T cells in ankylosing spondylitis. With regard to this clonotype: Its antigen is currently unknown.

Study conclusions and caveats: Prior work had noted some motif variants in reactive arthritis blood and synovial fluid. Significant enrichment of disease-linked clones was reportedly seen in matched ankylosing spondylitis synovial fluid. Ankylosing spondylitis blood appeared to be characterized by a TCR beta motif of eight highly homologous variants.

The CDR3 contains 13 residues. V lost 6 bases and J 5 bases, leaving 14 bases between the germline ends. TCRdb re-called the 5' RACE reads with MiXCR, one entry per CDR3 protein. The sample includes approximately 130,000 distinct CDR3 sequences, over 9.5% seen only once; the top ten take less than 5%. The sequencing input was blood, either unsorted or a sorted T cell fraction (not recorded which). This receptor was identified in a female donor with ankylosing spondylitis or in good health (not recorded which). The chain is built from TRBV12-3 or TRBV12-4 and TRBJ2-7; D perhaps matches TRBD1 (6 bases). The CDR3: CASSRDRFDEQYF. The DNA for the CDR3 is TGTGCCAGCAGCCGTGACAGGTTCGACGAGCAGTACTTC.